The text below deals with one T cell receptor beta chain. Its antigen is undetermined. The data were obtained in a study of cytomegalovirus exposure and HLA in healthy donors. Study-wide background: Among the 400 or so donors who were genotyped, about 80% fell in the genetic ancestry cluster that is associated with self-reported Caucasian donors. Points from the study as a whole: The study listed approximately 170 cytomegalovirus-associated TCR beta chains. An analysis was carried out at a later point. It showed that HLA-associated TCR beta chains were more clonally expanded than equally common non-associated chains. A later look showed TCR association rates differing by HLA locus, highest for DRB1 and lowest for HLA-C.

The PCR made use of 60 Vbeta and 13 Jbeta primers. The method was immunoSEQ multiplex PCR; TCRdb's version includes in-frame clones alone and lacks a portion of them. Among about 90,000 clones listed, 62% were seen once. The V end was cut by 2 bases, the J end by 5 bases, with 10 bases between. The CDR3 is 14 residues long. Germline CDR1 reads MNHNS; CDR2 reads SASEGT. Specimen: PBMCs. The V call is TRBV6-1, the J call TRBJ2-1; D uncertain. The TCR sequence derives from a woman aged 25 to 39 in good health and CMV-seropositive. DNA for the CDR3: TGTGCCAGCAGTGAATTGGGCGATAACAATGAGCAGTTCTTC. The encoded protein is CASSELGDNNEQFF.